This is a list of T cell receptor beta chains from one sample in a study of PD-L1 blockade in urothelial cancer. The assay was immunoSEQ multiplex PCR, and TCRdb's table has in-frame clones only and misses some. The repertoire holds approximately 70,000 clones, with 85% to 90% as singletons. This specimen was PBMCs, taken around atezolizumab (anti-PD-L1) treatment. These receptor sequences come from a man aged 60-69 years with urothelial cancer. CDR3s leave out the opening cysteine and the closing phenylalanine or tryptophan.

j_call v_call cdr3_aa
TRBJ1-6 TRBV7-9 ASSSGGDSPLH
TRBJ2-1 TRBV29-1 SVDPFSGGGNEQF
TRBJ1-2 TRBV10-3 AISEQGAQGYGYT
TRBJ2-5 TRBV6-6 ASSLRGYWETQY
TRBJ1-2 TRBV5-1 ASSLRGHGGYT
TRBJ2-1 TRBV10-2 ATRQDLNNEQF
TRBJ1-6 TRBV2 ASSEGTAYNSPLH
TRBJ2-2 TRBV11-3 ASSSLSRELF
TRBJ1-3 TRBV10-3 AISGGQGTGNTIY
TRBJ2-2 TRBV19 ASSRTGTGGFGELF
TRBJ2-1 TRBV18 ASSESIGQGNNEQF
TRBJ2-7 TRBV7-9 ASSTGRGAYEQY
TRBJ1-3 TRBV5-6 ASSEQGPSGNTIY
TRBJ2-1 TRBV6-4 ASSDSGGTGGNEQF
TRBJ2-7 TRBV29-1 SVASGSLYEQY
TRBJ2-5 TRBV18 ASSRAGGDSETQY
TRBJ2-5 TRBV5-6 ASSLRDRGETQY
TRBJ2-2 TRBV11-2 ASSWGTGTGELF
TRBJ1-3 TRBV7-2 ASSPGGSGNTIY
TRBJ2-3 TRBV30 AWSQLAGGNTQY
TRBJ2-2 TRBV28 ASSFGGGPRETGELF
TRBJ1-5 TRBV15 ATSRNREIGNQPQH
TRBJ2-2 TRBV6-5 ASSRGTGDTGELF
TRBJ2-7 TRBV28 ATVMASWRGEQY
TRBJ1-1 TRBV21-1 ASSKGHGNTEAF
TRBJ2-5 TRBV2 ASSETTSGRLETQY
TRBJ1-1 TRBV11-2 ASSLQFSEAF
TRBJ1-5 TRBV2 ASNWAENQPQH
TRBJ2-2 TRBV5-1 ASKRGGQNTGELF
TRBJ2-3 TRBV2 ASSRGGARYADTQY
TRBJ2-5 TRBV7-9 ASSLVGETQY
TRBJ1-4 TRBV11-3 ASSLDRKRGKEKLF
TRBJ2-7 TRBV7-2 ASSLASGSYEQY
TRBJ2-7 TRBV14 ASSQDEALPYEQY
TRBJ2-3 TRBV6-1 ASSGGRGDTQY